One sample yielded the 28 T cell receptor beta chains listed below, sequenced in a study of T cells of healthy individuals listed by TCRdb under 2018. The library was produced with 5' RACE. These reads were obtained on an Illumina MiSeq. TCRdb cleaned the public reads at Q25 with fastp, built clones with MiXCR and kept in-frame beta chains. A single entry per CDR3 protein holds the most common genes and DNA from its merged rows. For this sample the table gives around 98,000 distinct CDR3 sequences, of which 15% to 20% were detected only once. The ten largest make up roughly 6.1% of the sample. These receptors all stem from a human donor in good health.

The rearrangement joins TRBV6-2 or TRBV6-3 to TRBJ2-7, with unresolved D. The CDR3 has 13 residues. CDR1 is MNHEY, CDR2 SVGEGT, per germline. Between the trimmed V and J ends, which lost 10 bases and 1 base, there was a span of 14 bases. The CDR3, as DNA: TGTGCCACCGCCCTCATCAATTCCTACGAGCAGTACTTC. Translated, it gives CATALINSYEQYF.

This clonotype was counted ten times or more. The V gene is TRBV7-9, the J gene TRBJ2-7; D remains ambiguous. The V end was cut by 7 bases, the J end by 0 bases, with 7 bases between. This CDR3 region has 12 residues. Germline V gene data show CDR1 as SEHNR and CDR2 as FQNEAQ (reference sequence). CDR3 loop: CASTYGSYEQYF. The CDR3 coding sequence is TGTGCCAGCACCTACGGCTCCTACGAGCAGTACTTC.

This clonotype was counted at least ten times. As DNA, the CDR3 is TGTGCCAGCAGCTTACAGGGGGCCGCGACAGATACGCAGTATTTT. This encodes CASSLQGAATDTQYF. V is TRBV7-2 and J is TRBJ2-3; 8 nucleotides match TRBD1. The CDR3 totals 15 residues. Germline assignment: CDR1 SGHTA and CDR2 FQGNSA. Trimming cost V 2 bases and J 3 bases; bases outside gene matches: 4.

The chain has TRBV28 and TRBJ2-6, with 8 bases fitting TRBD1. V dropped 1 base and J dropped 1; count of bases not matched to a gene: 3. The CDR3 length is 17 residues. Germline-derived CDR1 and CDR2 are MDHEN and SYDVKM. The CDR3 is CASSLLGQVSGANVLTF. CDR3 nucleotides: TGTGCCAGCAGTTTATTGGGACAGGTATCTGGGGCCAACGTCCTGACTTTC. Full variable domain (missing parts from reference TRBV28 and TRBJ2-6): DVKVTQSSRYLVKRTGEKVFLECVQDMDHENMFWYRQDPGLGLRLIYFSYDVKMKEKGDIPEGYSVSREKKERFSLILESASTNQTSMYLCASSLLGQVSGANVLTFGAGSRLTVL.

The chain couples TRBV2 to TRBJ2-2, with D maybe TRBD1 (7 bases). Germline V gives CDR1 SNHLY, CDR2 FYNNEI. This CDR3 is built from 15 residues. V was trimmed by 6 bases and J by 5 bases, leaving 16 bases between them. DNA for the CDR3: TGTGCCAGCAGCGGGGGACAGAGGATAACCGGGGAGCTGTTTTTT. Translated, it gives CASSGGQRITGELFF.

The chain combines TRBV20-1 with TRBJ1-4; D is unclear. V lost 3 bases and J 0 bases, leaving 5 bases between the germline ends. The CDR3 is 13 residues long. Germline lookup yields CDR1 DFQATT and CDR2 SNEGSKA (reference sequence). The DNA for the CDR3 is TGCAGTGCTAGTTCTCCAACTAATGAAAAACTGTTTTTT. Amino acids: CSASSPTNEKLFF.

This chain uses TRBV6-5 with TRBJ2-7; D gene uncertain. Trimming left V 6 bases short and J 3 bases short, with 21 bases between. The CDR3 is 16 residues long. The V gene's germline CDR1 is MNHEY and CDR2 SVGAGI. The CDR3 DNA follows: TGTGCCAGCAGACACCTCTCGGGCGACAATTTCTACGAGCAGTACTTC. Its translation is CASRHLSGDNFYEQYF.

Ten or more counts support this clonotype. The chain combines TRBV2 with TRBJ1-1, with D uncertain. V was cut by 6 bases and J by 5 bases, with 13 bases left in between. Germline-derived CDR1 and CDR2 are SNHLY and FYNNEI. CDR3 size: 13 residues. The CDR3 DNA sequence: TGTGCCAGCAGGGCCAGCTCGGGGACTGAAGCTTTCTTT. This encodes CASRASSGTEAFF.

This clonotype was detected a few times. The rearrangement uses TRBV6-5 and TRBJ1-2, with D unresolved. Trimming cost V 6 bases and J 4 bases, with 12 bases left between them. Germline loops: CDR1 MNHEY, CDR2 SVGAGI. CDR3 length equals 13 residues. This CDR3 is CASSFLPGYGYTF. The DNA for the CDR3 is TGTGCCAGCAGCTTTTTGCCTGGCTATGGCTACACCTTC.

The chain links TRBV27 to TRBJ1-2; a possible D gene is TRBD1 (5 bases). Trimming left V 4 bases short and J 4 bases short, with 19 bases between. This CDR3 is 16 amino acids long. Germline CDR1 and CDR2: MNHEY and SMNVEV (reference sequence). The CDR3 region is CASSSDTGLETYGYTF. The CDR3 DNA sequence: TGTGCCAGCAGTTCGGATACGGGACTCGAGACCTATGGCTACACCTTC.

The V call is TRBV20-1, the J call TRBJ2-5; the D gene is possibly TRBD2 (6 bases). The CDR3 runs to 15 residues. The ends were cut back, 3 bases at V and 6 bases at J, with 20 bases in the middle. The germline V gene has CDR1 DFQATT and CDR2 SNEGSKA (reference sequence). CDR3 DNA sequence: TGCAGTGCTAGCCTTGGTGGAGGAGGGCGGAAGACCCAGTACTTC. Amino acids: CSASLGGGGRKTQYF.

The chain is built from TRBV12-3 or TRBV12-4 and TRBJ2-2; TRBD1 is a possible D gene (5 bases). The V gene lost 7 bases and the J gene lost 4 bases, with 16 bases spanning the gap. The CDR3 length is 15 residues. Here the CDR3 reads CASKLTALPTGELFF. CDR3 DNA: TGTGCCAGCAAACTGACAGCCCTACCCACCGGGGAGCTGTTTTTT.

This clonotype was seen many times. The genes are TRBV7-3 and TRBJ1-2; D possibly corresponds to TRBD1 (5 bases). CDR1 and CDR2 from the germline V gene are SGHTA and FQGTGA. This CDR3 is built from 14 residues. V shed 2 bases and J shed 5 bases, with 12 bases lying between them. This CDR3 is CASSLGAQGYGYTF. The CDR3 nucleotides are TGTGCCAGCAGCTTAGGTGCTCAGGGTTATGGCTACACCTTC.

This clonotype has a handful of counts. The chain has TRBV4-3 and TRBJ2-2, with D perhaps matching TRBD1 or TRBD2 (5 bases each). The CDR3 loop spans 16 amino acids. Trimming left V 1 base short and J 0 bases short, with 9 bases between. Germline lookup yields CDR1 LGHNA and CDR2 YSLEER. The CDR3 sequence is CASSQGRDANTGELFF. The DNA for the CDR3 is TGCGCCAGCAGCCAAGGCCGGGACGCGAACACCGGGGAGCTGTTTTTT.

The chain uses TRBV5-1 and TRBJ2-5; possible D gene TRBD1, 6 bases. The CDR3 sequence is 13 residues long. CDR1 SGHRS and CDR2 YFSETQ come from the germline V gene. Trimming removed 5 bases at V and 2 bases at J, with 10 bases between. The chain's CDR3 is CASRSDSQETQYF. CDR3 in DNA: TGCGCCAGCAGATCGGACAGTCAAGAGACCCAGTACTTC.

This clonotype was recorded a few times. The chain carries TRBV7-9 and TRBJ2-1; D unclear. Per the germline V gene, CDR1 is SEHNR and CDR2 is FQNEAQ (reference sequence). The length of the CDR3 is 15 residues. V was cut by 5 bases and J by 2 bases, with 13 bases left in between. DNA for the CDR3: TGTGCCAGCAGCCCCCCCCCATCACCCTACAATGAGCAGTTCTTC. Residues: CASSPPPSPYNEQFF.

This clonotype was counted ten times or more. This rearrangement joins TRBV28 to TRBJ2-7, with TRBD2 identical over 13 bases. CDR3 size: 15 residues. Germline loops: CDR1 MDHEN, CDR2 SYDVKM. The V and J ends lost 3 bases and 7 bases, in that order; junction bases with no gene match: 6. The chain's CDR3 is CASSLSETSGREQYF. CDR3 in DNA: TGTGCCAGCAGTTTGTCAGAGACTAGCGGGAGGGAGCAGTACTTC. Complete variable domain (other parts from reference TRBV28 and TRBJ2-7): DVKVTQSSRYLVKRTGEKVFLECVQDMDHENMFWYRQDPGLGLRLIYFSYDVKMKEKGDIPEGYSVSREKKERFSLILESASTNQTSMYLCASSLSETSGREQYFGPGTRLTVT.

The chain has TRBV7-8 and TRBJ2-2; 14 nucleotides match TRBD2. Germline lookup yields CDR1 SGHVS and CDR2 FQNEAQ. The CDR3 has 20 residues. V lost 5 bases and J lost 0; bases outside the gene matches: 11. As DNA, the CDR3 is TGTGCCAGCAGCCCGGTGGGGACTAGCGGGGGCCTAGCGAACACCGGGGAGCTGTTTTTT. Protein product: CASSPVGTSGGLANTGELFF.

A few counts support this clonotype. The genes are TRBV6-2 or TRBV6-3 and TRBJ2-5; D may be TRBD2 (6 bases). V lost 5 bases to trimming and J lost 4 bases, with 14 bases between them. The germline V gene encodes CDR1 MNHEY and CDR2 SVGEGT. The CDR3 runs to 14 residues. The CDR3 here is CASSPTIGGETQYF. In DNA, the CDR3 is TGTGCCAGCAGTCCCACGATCGGGGGAGAGACCCAGTACTTC.

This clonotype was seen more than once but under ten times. DNA for the CDR3: TGTGCCATCAGCCAAGGGCTAGCGGAGGCCCAAGAGACCCAGTACTTC. The encoded protein is CAISQGLAEAQETQYF. The chain links TRBV10-3 to TRBJ2-5; 7 bases align to TRBD2. This CDR3 region has 16 residues. J lost 1 base, V lost 6 bases, and 11 bases had no gene match. Germline V lookup: CDR1 ENHRY, CDR2 SYGVKD.

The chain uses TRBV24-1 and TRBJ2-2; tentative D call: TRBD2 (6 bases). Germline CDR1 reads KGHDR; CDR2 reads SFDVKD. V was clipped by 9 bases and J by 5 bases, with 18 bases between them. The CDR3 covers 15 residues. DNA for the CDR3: TGTGCCACCTCCGAGGGACTGACCCATACCGGGGAGCTGTTTTTT. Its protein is CATSEGLTHTGELFF.

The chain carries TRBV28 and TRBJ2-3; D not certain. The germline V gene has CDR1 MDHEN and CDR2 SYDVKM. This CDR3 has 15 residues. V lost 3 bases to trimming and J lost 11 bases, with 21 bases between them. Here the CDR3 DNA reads TGTGCCAGCAGTTTGGGCAGGCCCCCCAGTATTTTGCAGTATTTT. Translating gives CASSLGRPPSILQYF.

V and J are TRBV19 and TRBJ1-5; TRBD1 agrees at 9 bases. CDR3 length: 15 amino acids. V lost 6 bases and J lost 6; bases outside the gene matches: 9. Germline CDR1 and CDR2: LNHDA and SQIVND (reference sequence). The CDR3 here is CASRPSRDRVQPQHF. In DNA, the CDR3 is TGTGCCAGTAGACCATCCCGGGACAGGGTTCAGCCCCAGCATTTT.

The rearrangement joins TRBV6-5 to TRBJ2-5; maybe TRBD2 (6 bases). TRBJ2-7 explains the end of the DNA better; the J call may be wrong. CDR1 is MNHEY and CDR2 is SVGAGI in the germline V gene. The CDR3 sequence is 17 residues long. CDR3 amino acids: CASSYSVASDTLYEQYF. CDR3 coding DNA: TGTGCCAGCAGTTACTCGGTGGCTAGCGATACACTATACGAGCAGTACTTC.

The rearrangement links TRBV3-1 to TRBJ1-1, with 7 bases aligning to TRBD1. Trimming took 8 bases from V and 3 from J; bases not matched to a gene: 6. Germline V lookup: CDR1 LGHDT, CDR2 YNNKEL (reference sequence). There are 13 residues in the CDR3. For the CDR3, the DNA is TGTGCCAGCCAGGGGGATTGGGACACTGAAGCTTTCTTT. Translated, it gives CASQGDWDTEAFF.

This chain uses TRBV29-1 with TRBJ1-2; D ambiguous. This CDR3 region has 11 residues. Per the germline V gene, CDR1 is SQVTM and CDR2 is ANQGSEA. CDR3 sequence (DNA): TGCAGAAGACCTAAGTACTATGGCTACACCTTC. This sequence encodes CRRPKYYGYTF.

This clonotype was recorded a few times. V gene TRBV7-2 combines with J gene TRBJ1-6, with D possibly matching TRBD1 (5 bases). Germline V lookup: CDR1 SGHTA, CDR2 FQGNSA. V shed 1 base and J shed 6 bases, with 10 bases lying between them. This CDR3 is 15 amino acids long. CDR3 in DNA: TGTGCCAGCAGCTTAGTAGGGGTTACTAATTCACCCCTCCACTTT. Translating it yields CASSLVGVTNSPLHF. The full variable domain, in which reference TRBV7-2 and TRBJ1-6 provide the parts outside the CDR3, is GAGVSQSPSNKVTEKGKDVELRCDPISGHTALYWYRQSLGQGLEFLIYFQGNSAPDKSGLPSDRFSAERTGGSVSTLTIQRTQQEDSAVYLCASSLVGVTNSPLHFGNGTRLTVT.

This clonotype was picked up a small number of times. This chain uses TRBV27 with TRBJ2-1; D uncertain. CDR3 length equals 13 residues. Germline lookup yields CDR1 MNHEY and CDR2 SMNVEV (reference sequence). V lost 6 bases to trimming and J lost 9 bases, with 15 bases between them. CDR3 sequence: CASRVALYSEQFF. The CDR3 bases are TGTGCCAGCAGAGTGGCCCTTTATAGTGAGCAGTTCTTC.